This T cell receptor (beta chain) appears in the sequencing data of a study of CD8 T cells in ankylosing spondylitis. TCRdb used MiXCR to reprocess the 5' RACE reads, holding one entry per CDR3 protein. The data contain 200,000 to 300,000 distinct CDR3 sequences, under 12% of them seen just once; the ten biggest clones take up about 2.8%. This clonotype was recorded at least ten times. The antigen is undetermined. Study-level results: Reportedly, disease-linked clones are significantly enriched in ankylosing spondylitis patients' matched synovial fluid. Disease-associated clones were CD8+ and fairly uncommon in peripheral blood.

This sequence originates from a male donor with ankylosing spondylitis or in good health (not recorded which). The sample taken for sequencing was blood, either unsorted or a sorted T cell fraction (not recorded which).

For the CDR3, the DNA is TGTGCCAGCAGCTTAGACAGGTCGGGGGCCAAAAACATTCAGTACTTC. Amino acids: CASSLDRSGAKNIQYF. The chain employs TRBV7-2 and TRBJ2-4; D tentatively reads TRBD1 or TRBD2 (5 bases each). V was pared by 1 base and J by 1 base, with 11 bases between. Germline V gene lookup returns CDR1 SGHTA and CDR2 FQGNSA. The CDR3 spans 16 residues. The whole variable domain, filled in from reference TRBV7-2 and TRBJ2-4, reads GAGVSQSPSNKVTEKGKDVELRCDPISGHTALYWYRQSLGQGLEFLIYFQGNSAPDKSGLPSDRFSAERTGGSVSTLTIQRTQQEDSAVYLCASSLDRSGAKNIQYFGAGTRLSVL.